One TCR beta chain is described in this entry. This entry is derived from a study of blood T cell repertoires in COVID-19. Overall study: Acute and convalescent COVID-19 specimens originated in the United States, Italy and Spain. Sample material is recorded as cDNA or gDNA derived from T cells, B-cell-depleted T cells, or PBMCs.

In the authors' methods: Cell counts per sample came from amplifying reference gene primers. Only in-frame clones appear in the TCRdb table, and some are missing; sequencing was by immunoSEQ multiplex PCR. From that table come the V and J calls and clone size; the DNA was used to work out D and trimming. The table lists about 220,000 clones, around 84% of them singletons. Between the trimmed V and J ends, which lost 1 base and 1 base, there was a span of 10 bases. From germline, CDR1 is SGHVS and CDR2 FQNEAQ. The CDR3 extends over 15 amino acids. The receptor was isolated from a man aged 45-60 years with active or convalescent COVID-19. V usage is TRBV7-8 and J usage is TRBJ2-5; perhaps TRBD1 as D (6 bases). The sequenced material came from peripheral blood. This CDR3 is CASSLVVRGQETQYF. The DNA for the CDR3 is TGTGCCAGCAGCTTAGTGGTCAGGGGCCAAGAGACCCAGTACTTC.